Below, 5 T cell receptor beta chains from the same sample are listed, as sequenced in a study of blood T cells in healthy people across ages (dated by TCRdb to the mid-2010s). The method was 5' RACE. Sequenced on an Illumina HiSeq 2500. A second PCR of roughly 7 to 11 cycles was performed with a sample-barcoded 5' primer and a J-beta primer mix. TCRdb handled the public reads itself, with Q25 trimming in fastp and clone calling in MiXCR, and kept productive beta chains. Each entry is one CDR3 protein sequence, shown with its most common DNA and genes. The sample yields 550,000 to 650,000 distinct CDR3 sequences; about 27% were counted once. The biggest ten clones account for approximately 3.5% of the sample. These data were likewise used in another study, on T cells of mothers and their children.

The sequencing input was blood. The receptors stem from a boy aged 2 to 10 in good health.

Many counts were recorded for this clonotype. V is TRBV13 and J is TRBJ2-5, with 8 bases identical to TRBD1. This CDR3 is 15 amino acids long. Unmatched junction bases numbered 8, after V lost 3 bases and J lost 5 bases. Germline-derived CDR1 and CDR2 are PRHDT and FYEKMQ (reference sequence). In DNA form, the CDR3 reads TGTGCCAGCAGCTTTCGGACAGGGAGTAGGGAGACCCAGTACTTC. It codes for CASSFRTGSRETQYF.

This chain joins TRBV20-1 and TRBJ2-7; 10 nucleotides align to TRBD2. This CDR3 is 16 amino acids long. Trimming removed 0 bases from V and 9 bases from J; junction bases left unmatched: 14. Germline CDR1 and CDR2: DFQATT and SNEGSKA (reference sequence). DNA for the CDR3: TGCAGTGCTAGAGACCCACCGGGACTAGCGACATATCGGCAGTACTTC. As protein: CSARDPPGLATYRQYF.

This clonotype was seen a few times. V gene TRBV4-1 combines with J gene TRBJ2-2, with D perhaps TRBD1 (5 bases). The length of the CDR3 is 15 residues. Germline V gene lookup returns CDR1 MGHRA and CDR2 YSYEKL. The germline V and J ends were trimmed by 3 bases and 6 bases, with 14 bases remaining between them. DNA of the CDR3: TGCGCCAGCAGCCACAGGGAAGCCAGGGCCGGGGAGCTGTTTTTT. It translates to CASSHREARAGELFF.

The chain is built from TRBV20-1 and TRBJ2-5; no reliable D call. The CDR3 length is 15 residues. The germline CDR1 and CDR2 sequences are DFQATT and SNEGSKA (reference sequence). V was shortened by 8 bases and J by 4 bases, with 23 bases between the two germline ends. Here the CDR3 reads CSTVPTGGALETQYF. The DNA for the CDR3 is TGCAGTACTGTCCCGACGGGCGGAGCCTTAGAGACCCAGTACTTC.

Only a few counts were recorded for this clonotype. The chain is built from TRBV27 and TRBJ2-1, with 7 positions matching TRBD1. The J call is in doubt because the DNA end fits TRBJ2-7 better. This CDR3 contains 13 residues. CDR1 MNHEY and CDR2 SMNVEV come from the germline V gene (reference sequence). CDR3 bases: TGTGCCAGCAGTCCCCGCACAGGGGAGGAGCAGTACTTC. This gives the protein CASSPRTGEEQYF.